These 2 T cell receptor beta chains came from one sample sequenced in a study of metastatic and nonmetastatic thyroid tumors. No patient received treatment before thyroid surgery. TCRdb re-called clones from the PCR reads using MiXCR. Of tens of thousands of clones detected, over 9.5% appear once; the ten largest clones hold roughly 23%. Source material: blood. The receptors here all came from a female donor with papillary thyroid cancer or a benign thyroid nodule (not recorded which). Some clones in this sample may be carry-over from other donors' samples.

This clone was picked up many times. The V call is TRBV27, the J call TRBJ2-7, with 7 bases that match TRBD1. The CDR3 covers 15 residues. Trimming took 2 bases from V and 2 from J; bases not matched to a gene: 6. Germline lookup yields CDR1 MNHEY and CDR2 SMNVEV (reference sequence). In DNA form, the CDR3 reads TGTGCCAGCAGTTTAGAACAGGGGCTACCCTACGAGCAGTACTTC. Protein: CASSLEQGLPYEQYF.

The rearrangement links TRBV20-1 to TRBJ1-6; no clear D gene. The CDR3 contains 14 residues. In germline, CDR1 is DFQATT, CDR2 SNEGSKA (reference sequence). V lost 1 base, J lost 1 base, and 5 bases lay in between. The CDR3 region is CSARVGSYNSPLHF. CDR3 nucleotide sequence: TGCAGTGCTAGAGTCGGGTCCTATAATTCACCCCTCCACTTT.